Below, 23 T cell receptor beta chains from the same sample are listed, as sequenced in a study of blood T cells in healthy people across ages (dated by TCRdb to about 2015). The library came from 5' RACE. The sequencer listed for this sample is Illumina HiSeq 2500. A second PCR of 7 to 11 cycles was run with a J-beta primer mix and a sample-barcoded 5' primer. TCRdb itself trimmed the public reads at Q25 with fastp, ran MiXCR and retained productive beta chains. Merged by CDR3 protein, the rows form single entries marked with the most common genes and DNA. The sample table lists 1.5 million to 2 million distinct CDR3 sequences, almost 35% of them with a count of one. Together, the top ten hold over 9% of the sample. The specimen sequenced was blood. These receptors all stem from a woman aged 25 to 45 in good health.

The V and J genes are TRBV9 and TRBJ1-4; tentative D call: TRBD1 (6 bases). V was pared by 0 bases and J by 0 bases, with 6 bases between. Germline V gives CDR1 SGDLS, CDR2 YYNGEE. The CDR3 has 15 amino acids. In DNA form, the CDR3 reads TGTGCCAGCAGCGTAGACAGGGCAACTAATGAAAAACTGTTTTTT. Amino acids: CASSVDRATNEKLFF.

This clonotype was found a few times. The CDR3 coding sequence is TGCAGTGCGCCCCGGGACGACGCATCCTCACCCAATCAGCCCCAGCATTTT. Its translation: CSAPRDDASSPNQPQHF. The chain carries TRBV20-1 and TRBJ1-5; tentatively, D is TRBD1 (5 bases). The CDR3 totals 17 residues. Germline V gene lookup returns CDR1 DFQATT and CDR2 SNEGSKA (reference sequence). V was clipped by 6 bases and J by 3 bases, with 24 bases between them.

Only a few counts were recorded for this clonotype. The CDR3 sequence is CSAPWRASGTTYEQYF. CDR3 nucleotide sequence: TGCAGTGCTCCCTGGAGGGCTAGCGGGACGACCTACGAGCAGTACTTC. The rearrangement links TRBV20-1 to TRBJ2-7; 9 nucleotides agree with TRBD2. Germline lookup yields CDR1 DFQATT and CDR2 SNEGSKA (reference sequence). The CDR3 is 16 residues long. The J segment lost 2 bases and the V segment lost 5 bases, leaving 13 bases of the junction unmatched.

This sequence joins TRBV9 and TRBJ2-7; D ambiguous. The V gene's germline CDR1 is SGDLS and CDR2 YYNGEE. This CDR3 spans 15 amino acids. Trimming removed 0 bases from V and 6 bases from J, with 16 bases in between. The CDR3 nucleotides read TGTGCCAGCAGCGTAGCTACTTCGGGCATCGCCGAGCAGTACTTC. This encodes CASSVATSGIAEQYF.

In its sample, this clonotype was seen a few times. The CDR3: CASSLGAFDYEQYF. The CDR3 DNA reads as TGTGCCAGCAGCTTGGGTGCGTTTGACTACGAGCAGTACTTC. The chain links TRBV5-8 to TRBJ2-7, with D unresolved. The germline V gene has CDR1 SGHTS and CDR2 YDEGEE. The CDR3 has 14 residues. V was clipped by 0 bases and J by 3 bases, with 10 bases between them.

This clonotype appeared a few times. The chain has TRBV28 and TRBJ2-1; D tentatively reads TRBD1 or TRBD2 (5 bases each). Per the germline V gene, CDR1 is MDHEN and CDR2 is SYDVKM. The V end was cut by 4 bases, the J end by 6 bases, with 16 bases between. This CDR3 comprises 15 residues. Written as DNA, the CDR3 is TGTGCCAGCAGTTCCGGGACGGACATCGTCAATGAGCAGTTCTTC. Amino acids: CASSSGTDIVNEQFF. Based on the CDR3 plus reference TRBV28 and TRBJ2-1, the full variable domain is DVKVTQSSRYLVKRTGEKVFLECVQDMDHENMFWYRQDPGLGLRLIYFSYDVKMKEKGDIPEGYSVSREKKERFSLILESASTNQTSMYLCASSSGTDIVNEQFFGPGTRLTVL.

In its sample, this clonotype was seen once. In nucleotides, the CDR3 is TGCAGTGCTAAGAAGGCGGGGAGGTCCAATTACGAGCAGTACTTC. Its translation: CSAKKAGRSNYEQYF. The chain couples TRBV20-1 to TRBJ2-7; possible D gene TRBD2, 6 bases. The V end lost 4 bases, the J end lost 4 bases, and 20 bases lay between the germline ends. This CDR3 spans 15 amino acids. CDR1 is DFQATT and CDR2 is SNEGSKA in the germline V gene (reference sequence).

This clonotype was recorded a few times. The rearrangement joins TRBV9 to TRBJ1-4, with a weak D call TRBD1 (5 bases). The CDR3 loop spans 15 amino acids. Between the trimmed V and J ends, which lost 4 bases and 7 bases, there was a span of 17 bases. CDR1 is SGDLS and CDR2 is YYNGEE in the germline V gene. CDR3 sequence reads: CASSSGGTGAEKLFF. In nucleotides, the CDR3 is TGTGCCAGCAGCTCAGGAGGGACGGGAGCTGAAAAACTGTTTTTT.

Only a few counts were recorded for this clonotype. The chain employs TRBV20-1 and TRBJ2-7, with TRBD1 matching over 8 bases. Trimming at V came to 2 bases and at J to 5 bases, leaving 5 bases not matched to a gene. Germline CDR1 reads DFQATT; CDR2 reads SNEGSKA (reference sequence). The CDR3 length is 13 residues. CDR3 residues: CSARRTGMNEQYF. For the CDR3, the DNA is TGCAGTGCTAGACGGACAGGGATGAACGAGCAGTACTTC.

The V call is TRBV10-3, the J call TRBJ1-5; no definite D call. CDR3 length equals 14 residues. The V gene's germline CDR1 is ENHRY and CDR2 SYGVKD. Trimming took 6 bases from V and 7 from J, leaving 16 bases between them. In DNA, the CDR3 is TGTGCCATCAGGGAGAGGAGGGCGGGACAGCCCCAGCATTTT. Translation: CAIRERRAGQPQHF.

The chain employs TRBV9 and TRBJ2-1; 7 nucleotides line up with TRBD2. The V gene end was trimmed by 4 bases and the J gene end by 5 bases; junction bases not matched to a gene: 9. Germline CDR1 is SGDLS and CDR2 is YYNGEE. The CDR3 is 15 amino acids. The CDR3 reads CASSRGGTTNNEQFF. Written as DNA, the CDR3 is TGTGCCAGCAGCAGGGGAGGGACTACAAACAATGAGCAGTTCTTC.

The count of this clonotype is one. CDR3: CASRDGQGGQPQHF. CDR3 sequence (DNA): TGTGCCAGCAGGGACGGACAGGGGGGTCAGCCCCAGCATTTT. This sequence joins TRBV6-6 and TRBJ1-5; TRBD1 agrees at 10 bases. J gave up 6 bases and V 6 bases, and 5 bases lay outside the gene matches. The CDR3 is made up of 14 amino acids. Per the germline V gene, CDR1 is MNHNY and CDR2 is SVGAGI (reference sequence).

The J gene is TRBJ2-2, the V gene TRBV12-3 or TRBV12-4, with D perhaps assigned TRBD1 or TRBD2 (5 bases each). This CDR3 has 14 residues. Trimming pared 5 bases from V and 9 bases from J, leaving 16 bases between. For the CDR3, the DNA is TGTGCCAGCAGTCCCGGTTCGGGGCATTGGGAGCTGTTTTTT. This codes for CASSPGSGHWELFF.

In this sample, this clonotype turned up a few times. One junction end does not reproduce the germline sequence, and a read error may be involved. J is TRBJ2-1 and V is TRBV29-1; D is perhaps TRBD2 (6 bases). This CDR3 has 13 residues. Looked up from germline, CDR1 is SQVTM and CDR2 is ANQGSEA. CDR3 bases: TGCAGCATTGAGAGGGGACTCGCCAATGAGCAGTTCTTC. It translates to CSIERGLANEQFF.

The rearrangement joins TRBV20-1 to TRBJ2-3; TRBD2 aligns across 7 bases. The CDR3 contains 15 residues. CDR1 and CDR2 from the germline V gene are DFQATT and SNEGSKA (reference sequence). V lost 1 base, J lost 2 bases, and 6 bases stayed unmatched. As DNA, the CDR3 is TGCAGTGCTAGAGGGCGGCGGGGGTCCACAGATACGCAGTATTTT. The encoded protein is CSARGRRGSTDTQYF.

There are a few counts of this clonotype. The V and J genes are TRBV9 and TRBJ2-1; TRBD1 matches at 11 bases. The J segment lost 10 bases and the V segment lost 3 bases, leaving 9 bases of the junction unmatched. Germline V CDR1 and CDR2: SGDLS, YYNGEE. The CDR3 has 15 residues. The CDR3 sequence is CASSGGQGARGEQFF. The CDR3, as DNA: TGTGCCAGCAGCGGAGGACAGGGGGCCAGGGGCGAGCAGTTCTTC.

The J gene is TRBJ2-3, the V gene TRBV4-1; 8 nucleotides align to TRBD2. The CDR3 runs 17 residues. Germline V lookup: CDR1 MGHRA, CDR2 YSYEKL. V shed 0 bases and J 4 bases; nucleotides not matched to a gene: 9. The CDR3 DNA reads TGCGCCAGCAGCCAAGACCCCCAGCTAGCGGGCTCAGATACGCAGTATTTT. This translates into CASSQDPQLAGSDTQYF.

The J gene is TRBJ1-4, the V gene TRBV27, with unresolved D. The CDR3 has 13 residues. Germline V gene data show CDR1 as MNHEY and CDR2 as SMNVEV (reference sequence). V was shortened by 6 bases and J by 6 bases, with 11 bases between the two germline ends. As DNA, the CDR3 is TGTGCCAGCAGGCGGCCCCTTGATGAAAAACTGTTTTTT. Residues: CASRRPLDEKLFF.

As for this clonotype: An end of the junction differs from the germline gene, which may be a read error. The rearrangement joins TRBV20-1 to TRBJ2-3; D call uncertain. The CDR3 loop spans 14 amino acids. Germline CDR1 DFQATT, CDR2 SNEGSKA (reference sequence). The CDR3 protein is CGARDQASTDTQYF. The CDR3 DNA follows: TGCGGTGCTAGAGATCAAGCCTCGACAGATACGCAGTATTTT.

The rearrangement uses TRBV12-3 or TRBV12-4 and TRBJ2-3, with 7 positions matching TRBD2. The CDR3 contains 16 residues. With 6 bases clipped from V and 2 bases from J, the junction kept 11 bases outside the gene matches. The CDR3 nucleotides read TGTGCCAGCAGCCCCCGGGACTACGGCCCCACAGATACGCAGTATTTT. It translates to CASSPRDYGPTDTQYF.

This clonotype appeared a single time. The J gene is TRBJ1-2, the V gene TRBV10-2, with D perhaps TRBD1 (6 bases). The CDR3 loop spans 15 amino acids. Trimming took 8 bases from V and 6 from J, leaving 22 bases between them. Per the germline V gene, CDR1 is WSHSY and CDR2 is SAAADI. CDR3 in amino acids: CASLPAGRGRDGYTF. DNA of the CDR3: TGCGCCAGCCTACCCGCGGGGAGGGGGAGAGATGGCTACACCTTC.

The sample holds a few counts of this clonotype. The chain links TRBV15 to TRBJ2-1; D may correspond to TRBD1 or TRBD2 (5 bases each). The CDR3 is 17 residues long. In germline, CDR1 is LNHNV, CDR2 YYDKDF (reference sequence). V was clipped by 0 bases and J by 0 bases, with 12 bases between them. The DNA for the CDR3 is TGTGCCACCAGCAGAGATTGGGGACGGAGCTCCTACAATGAGCAGTTCTTC. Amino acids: CATSRDWGRSSYNEQFF.

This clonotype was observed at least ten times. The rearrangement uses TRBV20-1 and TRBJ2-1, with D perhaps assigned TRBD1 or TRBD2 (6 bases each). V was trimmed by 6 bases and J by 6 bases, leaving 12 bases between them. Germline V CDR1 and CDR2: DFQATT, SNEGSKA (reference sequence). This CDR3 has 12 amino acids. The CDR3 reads CSAGGKTNEQFF. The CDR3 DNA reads TGCAGTGCAGGGGGGAAAACCAATGAGCAGTTCTTC.